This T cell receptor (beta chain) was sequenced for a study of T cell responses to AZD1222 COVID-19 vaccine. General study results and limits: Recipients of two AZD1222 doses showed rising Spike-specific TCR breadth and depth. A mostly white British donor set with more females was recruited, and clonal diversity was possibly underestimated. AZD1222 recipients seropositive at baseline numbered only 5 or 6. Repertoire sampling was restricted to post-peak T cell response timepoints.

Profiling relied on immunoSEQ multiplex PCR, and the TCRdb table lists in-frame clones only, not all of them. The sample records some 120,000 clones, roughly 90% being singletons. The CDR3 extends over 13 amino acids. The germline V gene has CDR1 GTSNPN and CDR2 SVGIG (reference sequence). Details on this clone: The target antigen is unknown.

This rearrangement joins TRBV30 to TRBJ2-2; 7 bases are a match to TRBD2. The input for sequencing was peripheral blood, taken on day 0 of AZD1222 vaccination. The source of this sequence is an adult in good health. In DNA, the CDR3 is TGTGCTTCAAAGCGGGATAACACCGGGGAGCTGTTTTTT. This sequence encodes CASKRDNTGELFF.